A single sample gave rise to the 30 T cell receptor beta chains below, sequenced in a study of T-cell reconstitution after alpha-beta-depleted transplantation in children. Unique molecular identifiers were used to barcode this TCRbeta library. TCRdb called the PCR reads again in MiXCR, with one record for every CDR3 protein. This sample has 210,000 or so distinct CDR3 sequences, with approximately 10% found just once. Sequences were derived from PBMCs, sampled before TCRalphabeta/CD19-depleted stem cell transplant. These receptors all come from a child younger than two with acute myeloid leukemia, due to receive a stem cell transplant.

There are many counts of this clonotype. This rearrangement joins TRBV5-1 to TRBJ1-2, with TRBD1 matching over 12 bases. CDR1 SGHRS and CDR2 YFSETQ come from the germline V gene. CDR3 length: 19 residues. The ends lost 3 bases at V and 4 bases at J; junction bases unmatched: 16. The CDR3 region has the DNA TGCGCCAGCAGCTCGCCCGAAGGGACAGGGGGCCCTTTTGCCTATGGCTACACCTTC. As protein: CASSSPEGTGGPFAYGYTF.

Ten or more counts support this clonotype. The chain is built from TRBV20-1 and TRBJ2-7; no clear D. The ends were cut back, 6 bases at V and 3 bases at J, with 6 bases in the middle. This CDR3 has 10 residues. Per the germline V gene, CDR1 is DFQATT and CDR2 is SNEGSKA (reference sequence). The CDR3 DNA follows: TGCAGTGCGGAGATCTACGAGCAGTACTTC. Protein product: CSAEIYEQYF.

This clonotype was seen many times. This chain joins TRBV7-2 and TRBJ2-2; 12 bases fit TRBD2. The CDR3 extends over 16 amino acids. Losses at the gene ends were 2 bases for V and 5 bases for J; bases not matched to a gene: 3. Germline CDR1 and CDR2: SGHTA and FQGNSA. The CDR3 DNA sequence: TGTGCCAGCAGCTTAAGACTAGCGGGAGTTACCGGGGAGCTGTTTTTT. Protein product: CASSLRLAGVTGELFF.

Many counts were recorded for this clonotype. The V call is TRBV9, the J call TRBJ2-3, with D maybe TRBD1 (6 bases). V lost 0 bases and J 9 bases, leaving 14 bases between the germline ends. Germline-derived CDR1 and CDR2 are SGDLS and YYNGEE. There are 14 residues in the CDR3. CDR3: CASSVEDSPVTQYF. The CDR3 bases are TGTGCCAGCAGCGTAGAGGACAGCCCCGTGACGCAGTATTTT.

CDR3: CASSSRVGSYEQYF. In DNA, the CDR3 is TGTGCCAGCAGCTCAAGGGTTGGGTCCTACGAGCAGTACTTC. The chain joins TRBV7-6 to TRBJ2-7; no clear D gene. This CDR3 contains 14 residues. CDR1 and CDR2 (germline): SGHVS, FNYEAQ. V shed 4 bases and J shed 1 base, with 11 bases lying between them.

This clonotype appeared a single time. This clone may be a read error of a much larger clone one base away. The CDR3 DNA reads TGCGCCAGCGGAAAGGATCTTATGAACATTGAAGCTTTCTTT. Translated, it gives CASGKDLMNIEAFF. The V and J genes are TRBV5-1 and TRBJ1-1; D uncertain. Germline CDR1 reads SGHRS; CDR2 reads YFSETQ. The CDR3 runs to 14 residues.

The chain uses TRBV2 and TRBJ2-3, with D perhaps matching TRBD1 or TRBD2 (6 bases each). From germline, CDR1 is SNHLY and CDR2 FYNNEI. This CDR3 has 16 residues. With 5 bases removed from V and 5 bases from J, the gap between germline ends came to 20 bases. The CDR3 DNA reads TGTGCCAGCAGTCCCTTAGGAGGGGGGCTTGGAGATACGCAGTATTTT. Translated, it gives CASSPLGGGLGDTQYF.

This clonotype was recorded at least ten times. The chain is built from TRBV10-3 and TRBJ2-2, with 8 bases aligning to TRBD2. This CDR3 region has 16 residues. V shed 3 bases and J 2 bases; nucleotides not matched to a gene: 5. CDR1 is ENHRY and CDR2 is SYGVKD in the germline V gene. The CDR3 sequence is CAISDRGGSNTGELFF. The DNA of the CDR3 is TGTGCCATCAGTGATCGGGGGGGCTCTAACACCGGGGAGCTGTTTTTT.

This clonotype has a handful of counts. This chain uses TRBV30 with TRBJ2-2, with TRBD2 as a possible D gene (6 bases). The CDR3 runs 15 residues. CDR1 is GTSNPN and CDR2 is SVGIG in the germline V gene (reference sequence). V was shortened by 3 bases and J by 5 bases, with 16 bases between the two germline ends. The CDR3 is CAWSKYRGGTGELFF. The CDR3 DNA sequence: TGTGCCTGGAGCAAATATAGGGGAGGAACCGGGGAGCTGTTTTTT.

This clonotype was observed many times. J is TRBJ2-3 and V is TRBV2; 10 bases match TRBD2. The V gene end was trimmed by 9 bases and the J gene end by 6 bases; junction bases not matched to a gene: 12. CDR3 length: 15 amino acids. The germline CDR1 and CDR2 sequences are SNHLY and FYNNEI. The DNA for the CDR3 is TGTGCCAGTTCCAGACTAGCGGGCCTGAGTGATACGCAGTATTTT. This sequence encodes CASSRLAGLSDTQYF. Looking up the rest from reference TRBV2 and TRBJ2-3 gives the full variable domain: EPEVTQTPSHQVTQMGQEVILRCVPISNHLYFYWYRQILGQKVEFLVSFYNNEISEKSEIFDDQFSVERPDGSNFTLKIRSTKLEDSAMYFCASSRLAGLSDTQYFGPGTRLTVL.

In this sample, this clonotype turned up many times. The CDR3 protein is CASSFEKDSSYEQYF. In nucleotides, the CDR3 is TGTGCCAGCAGCTTCGAGAAGGACAGCTCCTACGAGCAGTACTTC. V usage is TRBV7-9 and J usage is TRBJ2-7; weak D call: TRBD1 (6 bases). V lost 3 bases and J 0 bases, leaving 12 bases between the germline ends. The germline gives CDR1 SEHNR, CDR2 FQNEAQ (reference sequence). This CDR3 contains 15 residues.

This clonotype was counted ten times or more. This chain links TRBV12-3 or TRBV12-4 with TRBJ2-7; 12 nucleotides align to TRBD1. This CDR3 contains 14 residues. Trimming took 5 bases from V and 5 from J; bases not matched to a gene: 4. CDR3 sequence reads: CASSRGTGGNEQYF. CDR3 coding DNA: TGTGCCAGCAGTCGCGGGACAGGGGGCAACGAGCAGTACTTC.

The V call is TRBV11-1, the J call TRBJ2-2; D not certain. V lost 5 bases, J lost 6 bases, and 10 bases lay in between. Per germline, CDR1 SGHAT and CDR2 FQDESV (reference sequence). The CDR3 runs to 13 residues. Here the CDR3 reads CASSHYVSGELFF. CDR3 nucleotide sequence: TGTGCCAGCAGCCACTATGTTTCCGGGGAGCTGTTTTTT. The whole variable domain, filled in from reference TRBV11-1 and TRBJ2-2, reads EAEVAQSPRYKITEKSQAVAFWCDPISGHATLYWYRQILGQGPELLVQFQDESVVDDSQLPKDRFSAERLKGVDSTLKIQPAELGDSAMYLCASSHYVSGELFFGEGSRLTVL.

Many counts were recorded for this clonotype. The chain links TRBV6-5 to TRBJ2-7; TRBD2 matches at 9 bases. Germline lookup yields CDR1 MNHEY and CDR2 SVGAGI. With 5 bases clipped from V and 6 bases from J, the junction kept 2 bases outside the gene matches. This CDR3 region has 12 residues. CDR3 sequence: CASSNSGSEQYF. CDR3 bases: TGTGCCAGCAGTAATAGCGGGAGCGAGCAGTACTTC.

CDR3 sequence (DNA): TGCAGCGTTGTTCTAGCGGGAGGGACAGAAGACATTCAGTACTTC. Protein product: CSVVLAGGTEDIQYF. The chain recombines TRBV29-1 with TRBJ2-4; 12 nucleotides align to TRBD2. This CDR3 contains 15 residues. V was pared by 4 bases and J by 8 bases, with 9 bases of the junction left unmatched. Germline CDR1 and CDR2: SQVTM and ANQGSEA. Filled out from reference TRBV29-1 and TRBJ2-4, the complete variable domain reads SAVISQKPSRDICQRGTSLTIQCQVDSQVTMMFWYRQQPGQSLTLIATANQGSEATYESGFVIDKFPISRPNLTFSTLTVSNMSPEDSSIYLCSVVLAGGTEDIQYFGAGTRLSVL.

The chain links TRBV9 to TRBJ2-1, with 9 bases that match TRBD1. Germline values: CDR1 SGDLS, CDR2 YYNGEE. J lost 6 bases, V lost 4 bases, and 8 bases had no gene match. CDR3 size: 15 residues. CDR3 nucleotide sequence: TGTGCCAGCAGCTTCCGGGACAGGGAGTTCAATGAGCAGTTCTTC. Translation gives CASSFRDREFNEQFF.

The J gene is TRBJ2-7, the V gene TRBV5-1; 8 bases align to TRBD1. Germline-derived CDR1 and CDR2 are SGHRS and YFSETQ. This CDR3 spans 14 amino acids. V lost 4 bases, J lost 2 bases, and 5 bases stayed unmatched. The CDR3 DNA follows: TGCGCCAGCAGCCAAGGACAGGGAACCTACGAGCAGTACTTC. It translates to CASSQGQGTYEQYF. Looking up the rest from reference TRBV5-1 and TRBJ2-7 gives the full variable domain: KAGVTQTPRYLIKTRGQQVTLSCSPISGHRSVSWYQQTPGQGLQFLFEYFSETQRNKGNFPGRFSGRQFSNSRSEMNVSTLELGDSALYLCASSQGQGTYEQYFGPGTRLTVT.

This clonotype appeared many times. The CDR3 loop reads CASSPTGHNSPLHF. CDR3 nucleotides: TGCGCCAGCAGTCCTACAGGGCATAATTCACCCCTCCACTTT. The V and J genes are TRBV5-1 and TRBJ1-6; D might be TRBD1 (6 bases). The CDR3 consists of 14 residues. Trimming removed 5 bases from V and 5 bases from J, with 11 bases in between. Germline lookup yields CDR1 SGHRS and CDR2 YFSETQ.

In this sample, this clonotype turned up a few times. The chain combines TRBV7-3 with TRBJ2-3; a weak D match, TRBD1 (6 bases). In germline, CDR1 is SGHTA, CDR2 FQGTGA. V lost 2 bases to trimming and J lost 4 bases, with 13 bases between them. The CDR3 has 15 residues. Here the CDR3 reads CASSLAGGRADTQYF. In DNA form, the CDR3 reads TGTGCCAGCAGCTTAGCTGGGGGCCGGGCAGATACGCAGTATTTT.

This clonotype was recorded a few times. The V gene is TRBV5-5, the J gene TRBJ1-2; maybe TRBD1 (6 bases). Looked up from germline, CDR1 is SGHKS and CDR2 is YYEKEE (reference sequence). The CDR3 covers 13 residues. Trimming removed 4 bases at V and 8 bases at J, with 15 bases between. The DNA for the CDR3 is TGTGCCAGCAGCACCCCGACAGGCCCAGGCTACACCTTC. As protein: CASSTPTGPGYTF.

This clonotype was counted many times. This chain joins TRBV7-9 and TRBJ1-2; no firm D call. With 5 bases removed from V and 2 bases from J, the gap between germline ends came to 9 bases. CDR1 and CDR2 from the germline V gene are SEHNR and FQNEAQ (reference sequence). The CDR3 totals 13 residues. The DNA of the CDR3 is TGTGCCAGCAGCCTGGGCCGAAACTATGGCTACACCTTC. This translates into CASSLGRNYGYTF.

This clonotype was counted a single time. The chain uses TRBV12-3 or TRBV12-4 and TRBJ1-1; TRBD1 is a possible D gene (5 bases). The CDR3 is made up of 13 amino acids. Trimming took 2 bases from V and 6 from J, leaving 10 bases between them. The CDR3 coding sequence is TGTGCCAGCAGTTTACCAGGGCGGGCTGAAGCTTTCTTT. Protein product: CASSLPGRAEAFF.

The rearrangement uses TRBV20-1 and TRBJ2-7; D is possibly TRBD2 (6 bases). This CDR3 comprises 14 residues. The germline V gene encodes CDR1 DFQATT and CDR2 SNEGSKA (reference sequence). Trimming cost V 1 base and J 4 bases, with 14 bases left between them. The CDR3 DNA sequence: TGCAGTGCTAGAGTTCCGGGAGACTGGTACGAGCAGTACTTC. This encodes CSARVPGDWYEQYF.

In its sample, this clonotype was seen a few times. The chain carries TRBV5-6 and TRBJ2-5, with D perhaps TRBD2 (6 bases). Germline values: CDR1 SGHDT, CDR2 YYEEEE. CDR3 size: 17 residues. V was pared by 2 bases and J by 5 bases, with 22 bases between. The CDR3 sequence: CASSFAGGVTWWETQYF. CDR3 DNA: TGTGCCAGCAGCTTCGCCGGCGGGGTAACGTGGTGGGAGACCCAGTACTTC.

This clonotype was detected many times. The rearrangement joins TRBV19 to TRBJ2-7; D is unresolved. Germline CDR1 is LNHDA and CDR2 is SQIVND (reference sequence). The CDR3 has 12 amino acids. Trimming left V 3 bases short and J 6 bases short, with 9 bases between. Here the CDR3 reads CASSIRTGEQYF. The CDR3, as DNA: TGTGCCAGTAGTATCCGTACCGGCGAGCAGTACTTC.

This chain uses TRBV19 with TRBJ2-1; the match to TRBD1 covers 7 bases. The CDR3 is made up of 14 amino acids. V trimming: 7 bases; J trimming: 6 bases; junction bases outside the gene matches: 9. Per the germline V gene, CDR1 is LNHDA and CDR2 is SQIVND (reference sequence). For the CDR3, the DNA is TGTGCCAGTACCCGGACAGGCCGGGGCAATGAGCAGTTCTTC. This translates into CASTRTGRGNEQFF.

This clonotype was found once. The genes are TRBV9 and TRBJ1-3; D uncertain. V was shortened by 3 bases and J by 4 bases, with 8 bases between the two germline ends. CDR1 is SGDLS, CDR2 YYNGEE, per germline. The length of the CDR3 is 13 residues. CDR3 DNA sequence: TGTGCCAGCAGCGAGGACGGAGGAAACACCATATATTTT. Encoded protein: CASSEDGGNTIYF.

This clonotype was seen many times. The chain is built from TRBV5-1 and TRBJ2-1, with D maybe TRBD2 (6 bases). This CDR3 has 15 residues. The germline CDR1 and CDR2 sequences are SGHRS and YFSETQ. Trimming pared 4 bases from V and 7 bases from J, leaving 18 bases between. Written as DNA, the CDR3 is TGCGCCAGCAGCCCCCTAGCGAATAAGGGGAATGAGCAGTTCTTC. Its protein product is CASSPLANKGNEQFF.

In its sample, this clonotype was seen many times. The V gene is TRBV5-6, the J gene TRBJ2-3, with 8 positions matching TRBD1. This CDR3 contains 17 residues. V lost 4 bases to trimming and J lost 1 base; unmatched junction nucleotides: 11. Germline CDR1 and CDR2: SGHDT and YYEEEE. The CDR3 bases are TGTGCCAGCAGCCGGCTCGGGACAGGTGCACGCACAGATACGCAGTATTTT. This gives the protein CASSRLGTGARTDTQYF.

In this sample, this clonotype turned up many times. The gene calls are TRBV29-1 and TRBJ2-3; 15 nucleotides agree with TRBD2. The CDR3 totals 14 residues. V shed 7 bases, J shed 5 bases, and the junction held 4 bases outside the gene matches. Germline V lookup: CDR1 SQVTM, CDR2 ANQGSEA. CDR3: CSAQGLAGGDTQYF. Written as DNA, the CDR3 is TGCAGCGCACAGGGACTAGCGGGAGGAGATACGCAGTATTTT.